The 14 T cell receptor beta chains presented below share a single source sample, sequenced in a study of blood T cell repertoires in COVID-19. Some clones are missing from TCRdb's copy, which holds only in-frame ones; the method was immunoSEQ multiplex PCR. The data hold fewer than 300,000 clones, with 83% observed a single time. The sample consisted of peripheral blood. Source of these receptors: an elderly man with acute or convalescent COVID-19.

The chain couples TRBV18 to TRBJ1-4, with 8 bases matching TRBD1. Looked up from germline, CDR1 is KGHSH and CDR2 is LQKENI. The J segment lost 2 bases and the V segment lost 2 bases, leaving 1 base of the junction unmatched. The CDR3 is 15 amino acids. In DNA, the CDR3 is TGTGCCAGCTCACCAAGACAGGGGACTAATGAAAAACTGTTTTTT. Translating it yields CASSPRQGTNEKLFF.

Points on this clone: A much more abundant neighbour one base away suggests this may be a read error. The chain carries TRBV3-1 (or the pseudogene TRBV3-2) and TRBJ1-1; 9 positions agree with TRBD1. This CDR3 is 14 amino acids long. Unmatched junction bases numbered 1, after V lost 4 bases and J lost 1 base. The germline V gene encodes CDR1 LGHDT and CDR2 YNNKEL (reference sequence). The CDR3 sequence: CASSPGQGNTEAFF. CDR3 nucleotide sequence: TGTGCCAGCAGCCCGGGACAGGGGAACACTGAAGCTTTCTTT.

In nucleotides, the CDR3 is TGTGCCAGCACAGGACAGGGTTTGAACACTGAAGCTTTCTTT. Translation: CASTGQGLNTEAFF. V usage is TRBV2 and J usage is TRBJ1-1; TRBD1 agrees at 8 bases. Germline V gives CDR1 SNHLY, CDR2 FYNNEI. After removal of 7 bases from V and 0 bases from J, the junction contained 4 bases not matched to a gene. This CDR3 spans 14 amino acids.

The chain carries TRBV5-1 and TRBJ2-3; TRBD2 agrees at 9 bases. The CDR3 runs 15 residues. Trimming removed 2 bases from V and 7 bases from J; junction bases left unmatched: 8. CDR1 SGHRS and CDR2 YFSETQ come from the germline V gene. The CDR3 nucleotides are TGCGCCAGCAGCTTTAATAGCGGGAGCGGGAATACGCAGTATTTT. This codes for CASSFNSGSGNTQYF.

The V gene is TRBV9, the J gene TRBJ2-3, with 7 bases fitting TRBD2. The CDR3 has 16 amino acids. V was pared by 1 base and J by 4 bases, with 9 bases of the junction left unmatched. CDR1 and CDR2 (germline): SGDLS, YYNGEE. CDR3 DNA: TGTGCCAGCAGCGTATGGGAGCGGGGTATGGCAGATACGCAGTATTTT. Encoded protein: CASSVWERGMADTQYF.

This chain joins TRBV30 and TRBJ2-3, with D possibly being TRBD1 (6 bases). Germline values: CDR1 GTSNPN, CDR2 SVGIG (reference sequence). The CDR3 contains 12 residues. Between the trimmed V and J ends, which lost 2 bases and 9 bases, there was a span of 12 bases. This chain's CDR3 is CAWSRDRRTQYF. DNA for the CDR3: TGTGCCTGGAGTCGCGACAGGAGAACGCAGTATTTT.

The rearrangement uses TRBV10-3 and TRBJ2-1; 7 bases align to TRBD1. Trimming cost V 10 bases and J 0 bases; bases outside gene matches: 3. Germline V gives CDR1 ENHRY, CDR2 SYGVKD. This CDR3 has 13 residues. CDR3 residues: CATGTDSYNEQFF. DNA for the CDR3: TGTGCCACGGGGACAGACTCCTACAATGAGCAGTTCTTC.

This sequence joins TRBV9 and TRBJ2-7; D might be TRBD1 (5 bases). Germline CDR1 and CDR2: SGDLS and YYNGEE. The CDR3 sequence is 13 residues long. The ends were cut back, 3 bases at V and 4 bases at J, with 11 bases in the middle. The CDR3 loop reads CASSEAPGYEQYF. The DNA for the CDR3 is TGTGCCAGCAGCGAGGCCCCAGGGTACGAGCAGTACTTC.

This chain links TRBV5-1 with TRBJ2-1; TRBD1 is a possible D gene (5 bases). V was clipped by 4 bases and J by 4 bases, with 12 bases between them. Germline V gene data show CDR1 as SGHRS and CDR2 as YFSETQ. CDR3 size: 14 residues. The DNA for the CDR3 is TGCGCCAGCAGCCTGCAGGGCGATTACAATGAGCAGTTCTTC. Protein sequence: CASSLQGDYNEQFF.

The chain joins TRBV6-6 to TRBJ1-1; a possible D gene is TRBD1 (6 bases). Germline lookup yields CDR1 MNHNY and CDR2 SVGAGI (reference sequence). The CDR3 consists of 13 residues. The V gene lost 8 bases and the J gene lost 4 bases, with 14 bases spanning the gap. DNA for the CDR3: TGTGCCAGCCGTTTGGGGGGGCCCACTGAAGCTTTCTTT. The encoded protein is CASRLGGPTEAFF.

V is TRBV7-2 and J is TRBJ2-2; 10 nucleotides line up with TRBD2. This CDR3 is 16 amino acids long. Germline CDR1 and CDR2: SGHTA and FQGNSA. Trimming removed 6 bases from V and 1 base from J; junction bases left unmatched: 5. CDR3 residues: CASRDRTSGNTGELFF. In nucleotides, the CDR3 is TGTGCCAGCAGAGACCGGACTAGCGGGAACACCGGGGAGCTGTTTTTT.

The chain is built from TRBV25-1 and TRBJ1-5, with TRBD1 matching 9 bases. The V gene's germline CDR1 is MGHDK and CDR2 SYGVNS. CDR3 length: 15 residues. Losses at the gene ends were 2 bases for V and 6 bases for J; bases not matched to a gene: 5. In DNA, the CDR3 is TGTGCCAGCAGTGAACCGGGACAGGGTCGTCAGCCCCAGCATTTT. Translation gives CASSEPGQGRQPQHF.

The gene calls are TRBV27 and TRBJ2-1, with TRBD2 matching 8 bases. Germline V gene data show CDR1 as MNHEY and CDR2 as SMNVEV (reference sequence). V was clipped by 8 bases and J by 6 bases; unmatched bases: 24. The CDR3 loop spans 19 amino acids. The CDR3 DNA follows: TGTGCCAGCTCTCGGGTGCTTAGCGGGACCCCAGCCAGGGGCAATGAGCAGTTCTTC. This encodes CASSRVLSGTPARGNEQFF.

This clone has just one count. The chain uses TRBV4-1 and TRBJ2-3; 9 bases line up with TRBD2. V gave up 2 bases and J gave up 3 bases; unmatched junction bases: 15. The CDR3 length is 19 residues. Germline V gene lookup returns CDR1 MGHRA and CDR2 YSYEKL. CDR3 region: CASSQRSQIGAGGTDTQYF. The DNA of the CDR3 is TGCGCCAGCAGCCAACGCTCCCAGATAGGGGCGGGAGGGACAGATACGCAGTATTTT.